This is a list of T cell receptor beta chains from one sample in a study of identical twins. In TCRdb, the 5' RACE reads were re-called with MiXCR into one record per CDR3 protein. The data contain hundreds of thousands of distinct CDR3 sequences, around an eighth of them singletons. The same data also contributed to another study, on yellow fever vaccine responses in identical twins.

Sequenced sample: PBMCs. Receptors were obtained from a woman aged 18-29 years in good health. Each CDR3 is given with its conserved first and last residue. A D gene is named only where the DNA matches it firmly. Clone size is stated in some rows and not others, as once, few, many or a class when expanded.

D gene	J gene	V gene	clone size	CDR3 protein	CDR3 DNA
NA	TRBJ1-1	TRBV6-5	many	CASSSLSRAAFF	TGTGCCAGCAGCTCCCTGTCGAGAGCAGCTTTCTTT
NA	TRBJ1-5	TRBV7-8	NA	CASSSVREVGQPQHF	TGTGCCAGCAGCTCGGTGCGGGAGGTCGGGCAGCCCCAGCATTTT
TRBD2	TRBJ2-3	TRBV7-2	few	CASSDRPGGTDTQYF	TGTGCCAGCAGCGACCGACCCGGGGGGACAGATACGCAGTATTTT
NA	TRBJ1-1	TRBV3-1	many	CASSQELNEAFF	TGTGCCAGCAGCCAAGAGCTTAATGAAGCTTTCTTT
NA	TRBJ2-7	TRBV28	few	CASSFSGAVGEQYF	TGTGCCAGCAGTTTCTCAGGGGCAGTAGGCGAGCAGTACTTC
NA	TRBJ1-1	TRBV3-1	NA	CASSQDRWDVTEAFF	TGTGCCAGCAGCCAAGATCGATGGGACGTCACTGAAGCTTTCTTT
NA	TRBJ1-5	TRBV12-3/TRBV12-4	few	CASSFESQPQHF	TGTGCCAGCAGTTTTGAGTCTCAGCCCCAGCATTTT
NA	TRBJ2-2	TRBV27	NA	CASSLGTGARTGELFF	TGTGCCAGCAGTTTAGGAACGGGAGCACGGACCGGGGAGCTGTTTTTT
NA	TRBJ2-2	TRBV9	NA	CASSVEWGPGELFF	TGTGCCAGCAGCGTAGAGTGGGGACCCGGGGAGCTGTTTTTT
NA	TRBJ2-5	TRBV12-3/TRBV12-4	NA	CASSFYGGTQYF	TGTGCCAGCAGTTTTTACGGGGGGACCCAGTACTTC
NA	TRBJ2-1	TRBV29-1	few	CNVEAQAYNEQFF	TGCAACGTTGAAGCTCAAGCCTACAATGAGCAGTTCTTC